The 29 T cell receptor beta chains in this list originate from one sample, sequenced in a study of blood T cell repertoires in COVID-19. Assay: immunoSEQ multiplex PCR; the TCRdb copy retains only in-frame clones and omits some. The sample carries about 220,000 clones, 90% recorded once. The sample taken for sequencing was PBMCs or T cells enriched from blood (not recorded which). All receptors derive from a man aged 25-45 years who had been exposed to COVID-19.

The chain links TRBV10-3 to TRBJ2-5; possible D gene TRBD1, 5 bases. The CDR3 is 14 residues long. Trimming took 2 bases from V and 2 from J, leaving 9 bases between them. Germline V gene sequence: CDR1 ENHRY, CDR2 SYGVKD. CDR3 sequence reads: CAISEGALQETQYF. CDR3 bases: TGTGCCATCAGTGAGGGGGCCCTACAAGAGACCCAGTACTTC.

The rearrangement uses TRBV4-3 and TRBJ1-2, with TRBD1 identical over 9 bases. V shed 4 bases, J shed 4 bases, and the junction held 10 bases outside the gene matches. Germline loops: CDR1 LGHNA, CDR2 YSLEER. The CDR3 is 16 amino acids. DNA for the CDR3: TGCGCCAGCAGCCGTGGACAGGGGACTCAAATCTATGGCTACACCTTC. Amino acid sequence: CASSRGQGTQIYGYTF.

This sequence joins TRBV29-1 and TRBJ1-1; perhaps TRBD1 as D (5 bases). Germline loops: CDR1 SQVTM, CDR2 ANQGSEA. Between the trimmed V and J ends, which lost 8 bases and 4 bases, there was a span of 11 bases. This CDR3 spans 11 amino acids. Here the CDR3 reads CSSRGGTEAFF. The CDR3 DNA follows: TGCAGCTCAAGGGGAGGCACTGAAGCTTTCTTT.

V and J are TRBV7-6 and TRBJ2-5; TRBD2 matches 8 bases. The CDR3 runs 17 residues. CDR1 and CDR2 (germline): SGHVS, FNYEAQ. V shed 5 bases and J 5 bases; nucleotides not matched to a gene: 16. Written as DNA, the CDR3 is TGTGCCAGCAGCCCACGCTCAACTAGACTAGCGATGGAGACCCAGTACTTC. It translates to CASSPRSTRLAMETQYF.

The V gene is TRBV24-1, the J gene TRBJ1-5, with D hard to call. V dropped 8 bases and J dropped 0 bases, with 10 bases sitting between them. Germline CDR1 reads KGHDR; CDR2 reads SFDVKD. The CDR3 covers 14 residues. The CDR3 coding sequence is TGTGCCACCAATGTCAGTAATAGCAATCAGCCCCAGCATTTT. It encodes CATNVSNSNQPQHF.

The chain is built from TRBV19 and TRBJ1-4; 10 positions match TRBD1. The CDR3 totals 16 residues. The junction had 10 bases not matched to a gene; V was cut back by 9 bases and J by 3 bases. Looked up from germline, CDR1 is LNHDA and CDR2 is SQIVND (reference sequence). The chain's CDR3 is CASTTGGLLANEKLFF. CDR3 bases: TGTGCCAGCACGACAGGGGGCCTTTTAGCTAATGAAAAACTGTTTTTT. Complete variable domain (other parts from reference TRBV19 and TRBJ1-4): DGGITQSPKYLFRKEGQNVTLSCEQNLNHDAMYWYRQDPGQGLRLIYYSQIVNDFQKGDIAEGYSVSREKKESFPLTVTSAQKNPTAFYLCASTTGGLLANEKLFFGSGTQLSVL.

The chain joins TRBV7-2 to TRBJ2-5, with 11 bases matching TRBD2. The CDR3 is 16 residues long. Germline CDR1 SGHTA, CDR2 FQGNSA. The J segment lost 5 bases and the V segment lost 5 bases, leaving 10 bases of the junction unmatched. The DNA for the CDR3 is TGTGCCAGCAGCCCCCCACCTAGCGGGGGGCTGGAGACCCAGTACTTC. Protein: CASSPPPSGGLETQYF.

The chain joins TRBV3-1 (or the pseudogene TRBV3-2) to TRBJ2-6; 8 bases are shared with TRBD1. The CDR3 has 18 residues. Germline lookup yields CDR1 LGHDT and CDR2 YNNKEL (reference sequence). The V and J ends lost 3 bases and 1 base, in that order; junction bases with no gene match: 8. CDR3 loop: CASSHPGGANSGANVLTF. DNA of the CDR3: TGTGCCAGCAGCCATCCAGGGGGCGCTAATTCTGGGGCCAACGTCCTGACTTTC.

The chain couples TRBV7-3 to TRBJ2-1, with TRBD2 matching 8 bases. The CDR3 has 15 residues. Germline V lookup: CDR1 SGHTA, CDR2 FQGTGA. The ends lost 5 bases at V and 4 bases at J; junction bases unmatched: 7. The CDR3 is CASSPAGGGYNEQFF. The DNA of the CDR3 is TGTGCCAGCAGCCCCGCCGGGGGGGGGTACAATGAGCAGTTCTTC.

The CDR3 DNA reads TGTGCCTGGGTGCTTAAGTGGGAGGCTGAAGCTTTCTTT. Translation: CAWVLKWEAEAFF. The chain uses TRBV30 and TRBJ1-1; D uncertain. Germline CDR1 and CDR2: GTSNPN and SVGIG (reference sequence). The V end was cut by 5 bases, the J end by 6 bases, with 16 bases between. The CDR3 length is 13 residues.

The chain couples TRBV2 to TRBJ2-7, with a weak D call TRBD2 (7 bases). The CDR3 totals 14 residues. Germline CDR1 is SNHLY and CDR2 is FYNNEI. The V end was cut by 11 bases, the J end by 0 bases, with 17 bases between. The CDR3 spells CASKGGDFSYEQYF. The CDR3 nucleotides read TGTGCCTCTAAGGGGGGGGACTTCTCCTACGAGCAGTACTTC.

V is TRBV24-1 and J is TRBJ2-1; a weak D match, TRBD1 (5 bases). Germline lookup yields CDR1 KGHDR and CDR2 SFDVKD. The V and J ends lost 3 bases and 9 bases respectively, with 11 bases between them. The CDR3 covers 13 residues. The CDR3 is CATSDPGRSEQFF. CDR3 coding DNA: TGTGCCACCAGTGATCCAGGGCGGAGTGAGCAGTTCTTC.

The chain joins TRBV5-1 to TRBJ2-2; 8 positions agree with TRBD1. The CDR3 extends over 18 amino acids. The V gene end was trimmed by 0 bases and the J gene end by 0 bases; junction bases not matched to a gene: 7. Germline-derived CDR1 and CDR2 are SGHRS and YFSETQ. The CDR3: CASSLAGGARANTGELFF. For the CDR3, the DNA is TGCGCCAGCAGCTTGGCAGGGGGCGCCAGAGCGAACACCGGGGAGCTGTTTTTT.

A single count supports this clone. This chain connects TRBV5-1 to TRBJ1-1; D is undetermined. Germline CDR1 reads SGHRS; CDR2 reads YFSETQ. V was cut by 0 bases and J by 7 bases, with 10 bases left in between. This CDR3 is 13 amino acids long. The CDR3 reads CASSLEESSEAFF. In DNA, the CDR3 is TGCGCCAGCAGCTTGGAAGAATCCAGTGAAGCTTTCTTT.

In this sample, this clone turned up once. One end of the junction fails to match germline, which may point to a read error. As DNA, the CDR3 is TGTGCCAGCAGCTTGGGATGGGACACTGGGGAGCTGTTTTTT. Amino acids: CASSLGWDTGELFF. V usage is TRBV5-8 and J usage is TRBJ2-2; a possible D gene is TRBD1 (6 bases). The germline CDR1 and CDR2 sequences are SGHTS and YDEGEE. CDR3 length equals 14 residues.

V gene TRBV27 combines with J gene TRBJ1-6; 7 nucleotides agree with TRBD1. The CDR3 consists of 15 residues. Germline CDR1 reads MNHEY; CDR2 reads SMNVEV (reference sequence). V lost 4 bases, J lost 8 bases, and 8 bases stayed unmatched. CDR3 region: CASSSNHRGDSPLHF. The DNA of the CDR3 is TGTGCCAGCAGTTCGAACCACAGGGGAGATTCACCCCTCCACTTT.

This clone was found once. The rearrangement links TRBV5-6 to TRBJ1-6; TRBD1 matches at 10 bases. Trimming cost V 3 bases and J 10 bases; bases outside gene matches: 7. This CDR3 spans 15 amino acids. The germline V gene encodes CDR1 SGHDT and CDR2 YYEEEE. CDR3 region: CASSWRTGGDSPLHF. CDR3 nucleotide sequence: TGTGCCAGCAGCTGGCGGACAGGGGGTGACTCACCCCTCCACTTT. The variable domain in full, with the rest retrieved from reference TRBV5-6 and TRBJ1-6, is DAGVTQSPTHLIKTRGQQVTLRCSPKSGHDTVSWYQQALGQGPQFIFQYYEEEERQRGNFPDRFSGHQFPNYSSELNVNALLLGDSALYLCASSWRTGGDSPLHFGNGTRLTVT.

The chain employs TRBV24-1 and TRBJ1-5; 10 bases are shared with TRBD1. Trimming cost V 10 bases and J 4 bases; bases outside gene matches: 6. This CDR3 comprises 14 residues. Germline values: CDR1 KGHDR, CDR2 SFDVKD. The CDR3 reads CATRPGQGNQPQHF. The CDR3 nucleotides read TGTGCCACTCGGCCGGGACAGGGGAATCAGCCCCAGCATTTT.

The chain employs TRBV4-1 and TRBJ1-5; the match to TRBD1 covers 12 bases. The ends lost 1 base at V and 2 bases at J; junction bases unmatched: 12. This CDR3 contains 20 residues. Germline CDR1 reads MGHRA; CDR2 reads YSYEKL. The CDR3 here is CASSQVPTGTGGEGNQPQHF. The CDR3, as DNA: TGCGCCAGCAGCCAAGTTCCGACCGGGACAGGGGGCGAGGGCAATCAGCCCCAGCATTTT.

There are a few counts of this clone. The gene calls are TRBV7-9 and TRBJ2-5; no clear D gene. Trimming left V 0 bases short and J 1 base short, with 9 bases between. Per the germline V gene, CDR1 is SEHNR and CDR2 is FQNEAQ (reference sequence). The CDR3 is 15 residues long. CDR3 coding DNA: TGTGCCAGCAGCTTAGCGGGCCAGCCCCAAGAGACCCAGTACTTC. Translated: CASSLAGQPQETQYF. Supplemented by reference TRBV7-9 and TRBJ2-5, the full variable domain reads DTGVSQNPRHKITKRGQNVTFRCDPISEHNRLYWYRQTLGQGPEFLTYFQNEAQLEKSRLLSDRFSAERPKGSFSTLEIQRTEQGDSAMYLCASSLAGQPQETQYFGPGTRLLVL.

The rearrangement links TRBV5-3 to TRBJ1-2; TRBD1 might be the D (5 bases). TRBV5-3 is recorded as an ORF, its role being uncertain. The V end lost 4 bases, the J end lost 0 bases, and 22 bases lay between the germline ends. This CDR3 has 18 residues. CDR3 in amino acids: CARSLKTESGKANYGYTF. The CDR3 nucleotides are TGTGCCAGAAGCCTCAAGACAGAGAGTGGGAAAGCTAACTATGGCTACACCTTC.

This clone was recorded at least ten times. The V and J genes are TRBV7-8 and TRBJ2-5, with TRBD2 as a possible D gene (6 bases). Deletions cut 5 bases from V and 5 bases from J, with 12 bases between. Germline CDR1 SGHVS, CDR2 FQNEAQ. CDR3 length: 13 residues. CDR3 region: CASSPSAGETQYF. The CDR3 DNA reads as TGTGCCAGCAGCCCCTCTGCGGGGGAGACCCAGTACTTC. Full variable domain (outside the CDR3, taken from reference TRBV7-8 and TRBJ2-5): GAGVSQSPRYKVAKRGQDVALRCDPISGHVSLFWYQQALGQGPEFLTYFQNEAQLDKSGLPSDRFFAERPEGSVSTLKIQRTQQEDSAVYLCASSPSAGETQYFGPGTRLLVL.

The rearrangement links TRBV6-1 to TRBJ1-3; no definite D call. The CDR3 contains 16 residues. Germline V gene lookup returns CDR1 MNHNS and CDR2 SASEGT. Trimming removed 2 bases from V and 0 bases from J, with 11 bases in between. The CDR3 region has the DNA TGTGCCAGCAGTGAAACTCGGGGTGGCTCTGGAAACACCATATATTTT. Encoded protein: CASSETRGGSGNTIYF.

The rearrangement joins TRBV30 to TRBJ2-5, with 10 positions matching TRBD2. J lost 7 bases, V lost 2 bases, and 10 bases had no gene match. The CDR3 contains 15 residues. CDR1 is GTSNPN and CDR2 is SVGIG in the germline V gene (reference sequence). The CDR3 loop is CAWSSAAGGDVTQYF. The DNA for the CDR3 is TGTGCCTGGAGTAGTGCAGCGGGGGGGGACGTGACCCAGTACTTC. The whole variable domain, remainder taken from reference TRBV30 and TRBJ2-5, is SQTIHQWPATLVQPVGSPLSLECTVEGTSNPNLYWYRQAAGRGLQLLFYSVGIGQISSEVPQNLSASRPQDRQFILSSKKLLLSDSGFYLCAWSSAAGGDVTQYFGPGTRLLVL.

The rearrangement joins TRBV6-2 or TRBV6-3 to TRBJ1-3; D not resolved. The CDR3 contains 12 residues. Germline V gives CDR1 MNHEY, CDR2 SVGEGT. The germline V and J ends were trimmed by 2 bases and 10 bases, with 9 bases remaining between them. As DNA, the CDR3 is TGTGCCAGCAGTTACAATCGCGGGACCATATATTTT. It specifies CASSYNRGTIYF.

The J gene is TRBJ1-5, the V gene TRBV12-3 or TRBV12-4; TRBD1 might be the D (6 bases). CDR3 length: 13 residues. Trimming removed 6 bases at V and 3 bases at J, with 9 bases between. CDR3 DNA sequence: TGTGCCAGCAGACAGGGAAACAATCAGCCCCAGCATTTT. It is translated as CASRQGNNQPQHF.

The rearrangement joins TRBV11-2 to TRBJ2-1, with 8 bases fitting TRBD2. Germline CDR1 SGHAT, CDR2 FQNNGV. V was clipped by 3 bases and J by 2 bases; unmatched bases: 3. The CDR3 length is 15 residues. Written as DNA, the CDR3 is TGTGCCAGCAGCTTTAGCGGGGCCCCCTACAATGAGCAGTTCTTC. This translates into CASSFSGAPYNEQFF.

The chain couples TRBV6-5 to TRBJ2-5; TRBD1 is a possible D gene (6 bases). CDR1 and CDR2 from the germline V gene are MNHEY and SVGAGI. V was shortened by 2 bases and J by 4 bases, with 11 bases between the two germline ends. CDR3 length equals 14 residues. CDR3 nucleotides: TGTGCCAGCAGTTACCGGCTAGGGGGAGAGACCCAGTACTTC. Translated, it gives CASSYRLGGETQYF.

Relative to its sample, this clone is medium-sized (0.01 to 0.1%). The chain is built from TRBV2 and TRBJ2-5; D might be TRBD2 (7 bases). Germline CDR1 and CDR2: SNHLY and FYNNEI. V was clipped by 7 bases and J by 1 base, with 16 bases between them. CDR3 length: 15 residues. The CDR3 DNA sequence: TGTGCCAGCACCCCGAGGGGGGGTCTCCAAGAGACCCAGTACTTC. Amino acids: CASTPRGGLQETQYF.